This paragraph reports one T cell receptor (beta chain). Its antigen is currently not known. No base quality information exists; no much larger clone differs at one position. Blood samples were collected up to 4 times in the first month after transplant and then at least monthly when available. The data are from a study of graft-versus-host responses after intestinal transplantation listed by TCRdb under 2021. For the wider study: Multivisceral, liver-intestinal, or isolated intestinal transplants were received by the recipients. Every recipient was given anti-thymocyte globulin induction, followed by around three years of maintenance tacrolimus and steroids. After intestinal transplantation, graft-versus-host and host-versus-graft alloreactive T cell clones were followed in the graft, circulation and bone marrow using bulk TCR-beta CDR3 sequencing. Alloreactive clones were identified by sequencing pre-transplant mixed lymphocyte reaction products and comparing them with unstimulated pre-transplant donor and recipient T cells. The cohort enrolled 24 intestinal transplant recipients, one of whom was a retransplant, and a few patients without pretransplant specimens were excluded. A peak of at least 4% donor T cells among recipient peripheral blood mononuclear cells was the definition used for donor T cell macrochimerism. Rather than going through the commercial service, samples from three later patients were sequenced in-house on an Illumina MiSeq and processed with MiXCR.

Points the paper makes about the study in general: Peak levels of circulating GvH clones were associated with declines in HvG clones early after transplant. In the allografts of patients with donor T cell macrochimerism, GvH to HvG T cell clonal ratios were high. GvH clones were detected in recipient bone marrow, and some appeared earlier in ileal mucosa or blood, consistent with an intestinal mucosal origin. The relatively low number and heterogeneity of intestinal transplant patients limited the conclusions.

Library method: the immunoSEQ multiplex PCR assay. For most patients, genomic DNA was subjected to high-throughput TCR-beta CDR3 sequencing by Adaptive Biotechnologies. Per the authors' processing: TCR sequencing data were retrieved from Adaptive's ImmunoSEQ software for 18 patients, whereas a few other patients were processed with MiXCR and VDJtools. CDR3 nucleotide sequences shared between donor and recipient were removed because the origin of such sequences could not be assigned. Alloreactive clones required at least 2-fold expansion over unstimulated cells and minimum CFSE-low frequency of 0.002% (template counts) or 0.001% (read counts). Mappable clones were those detected in sequenced pre-transplant spleen, lymph node, or MLR CFSE-low populations of the donor or recipient. Cumulative frequency of alloreactive clones was calculated as a percentage of all sequences weighted by copy number. TCRdb provides this immuneACCESS table in a form limited to in-frame rearrangements. Some clones are lacking; in checked studies, under half of them reflect an unresolved V gene, and why the rest are absent is not known. The V and J calls and clone size are taken from that table; D and trimming were inferred from the DNA. Counted in this sample were more than 50,000 clones; 91% of them appeared once. The leading ten clones occupy 2.7% of the sample.

V was cut back by 5 bases and J by 2 bases, leaving a gap of 14 bases between them. CDR1 is given as SGHKS and CDR2 as YYEKEE, both from the germline V gene (reference sequence). The CDR3 contains 15 residues, cysteine and phenylalanine counted. Only CDR3 DNA is held: 45 bases, read in frame from base 1. Recombination connected TRBV5-5 to TRBJ1-5; the D gene is perhaps TRBD1, on 6 matching bases. The input for sequencing was PBMCs, taken about 120 days after intestinal transplantation. This TCR derives from a human patient who received an intestinal transplant, so some T cells may come from the graft donor. The CDR3 region has the sequence CASRITHRGNQPQHF. The nucleotides are TGTGCCAGCAGGATTACCCACAGGGGCAATCAGCCCCAGCATTTT.